The sequence of this T cell receptor (beta chain) was determined in a study of response to subunit inactivated influenza vaccine. J was trimmed by 7 bases and V by 6 bases; bases with no gene match: 8. The germline V gene has CDR1 MNHNS and CDR2 SASEGT. The CDR3 totals 14 residues. This clonotype was counted a few times. Using its own MiXCR run on the RT-PCR reads, TCRdb lists one record per CDR3 protein. This sample carries more than 550,000 distinct CDR3 sequences, about 11% of them seen once, and the ten largest clones take approximately 10%. The sequence was obtained from a man in his fifties who received an inactivated influenza vaccine. The chain uses TRBV6-1 and TRBJ2-3; the match to TRBD2 covers 9 bases. The specimen was PBMCs from blood, collected on the day of vaccination. For the CDR3, the DNA is TGTGCCAGCAGAAGTAGCGGGAGAGGGAATACGCAGTATTTT. Its protein product is CASRSSGRGNTQYF.